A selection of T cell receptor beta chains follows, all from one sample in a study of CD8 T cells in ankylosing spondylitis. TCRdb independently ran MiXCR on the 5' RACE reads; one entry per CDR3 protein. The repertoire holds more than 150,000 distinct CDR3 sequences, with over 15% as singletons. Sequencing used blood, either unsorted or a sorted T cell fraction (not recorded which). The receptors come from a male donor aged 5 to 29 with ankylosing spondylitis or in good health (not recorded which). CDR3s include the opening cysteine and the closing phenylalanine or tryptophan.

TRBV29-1 CSFRLHNEQFF
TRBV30 CAWGTSGIPTEQYF
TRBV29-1 CSVATGVGSPLHF
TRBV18 CASSPRVGSNQPQHF
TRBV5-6 CASSLDAGPGNTEAFF
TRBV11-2 CASSFPRTGDWKETQYF
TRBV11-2 CASSAGTSGRNFF
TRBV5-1 CASSLLINTEAFF
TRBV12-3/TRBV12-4 CANQENQETQYF
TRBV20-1 CSAGQTGDNEQFF
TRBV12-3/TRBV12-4 CASILTNTGELFF
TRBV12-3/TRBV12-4 CASRRQREHNEQFF
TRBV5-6 CASSLPGTGSTEAFF
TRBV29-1 CSSPGVGAEQFF
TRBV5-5 CASSLEGAKGDEQYF
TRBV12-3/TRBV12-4 CASSSGRVAEQFF
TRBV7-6 CASSPPGDEQYF
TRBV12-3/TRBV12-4 CASSFWASGMYQETQYF
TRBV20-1 CSAIVGLAGEGLGNEQFF
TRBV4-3 CASSQGIVSNNPGGNIQYF
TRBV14 CASSQPGQGSGGETQYF
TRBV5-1 CASSLQGNTEAFF
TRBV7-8 CATDATGADTQYF
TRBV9 CASSVGVGGSSYEQYF
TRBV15 CATSRDRLATGELFF
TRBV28 CASSSGTSGSLIEAYEQYF
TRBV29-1 CSDRSGITYNEQFF
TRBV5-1 CASSSPPLAVGFF
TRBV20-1 CSATKDGRVSSYEQYF
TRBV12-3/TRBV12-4 CASSLGEGGLFYEQYF
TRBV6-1 CASRLGGRLNEQFF
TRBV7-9 CASTWTGGVSFEKLFF
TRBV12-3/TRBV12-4 CASSTSGVVDEQYF
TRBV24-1 CATSKRVQTGELFF
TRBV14 CASSQSGGVGADTQYF
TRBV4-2 CASSKNGGASANEKLFF
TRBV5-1 CASYNSMGDTQYF
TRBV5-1 CASSYSGETQYF
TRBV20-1 CSARDTGNEQFF
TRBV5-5 CASSLQGSTDTQYF